What follows are 22 T cell receptor beta chains derived from one specimen sequenced in a study of cytomegalovirus exposure and HLA in healthy donors. Produced via immunoSEQ multiplex PCR; TCRdb's table is partial and in-frame only. The sample has about 56,000 clones; roughly 93% are singletons. The specimen sequenced was PBMCs. Receptor source: a woman younger than 30 in good health and CMV-seropositive.

The chain carries TRBV27 and TRBJ1-2; no definite D call. V dropped 10 bases and J dropped 8 bases, with 17 bases sitting between them. The germline CDR1 and CDR2 sequences are MNHEY and SMNVEV (reference sequence). The CDR3 is 12 amino acids. Written as DNA, the CDR3 is TGTGCCACCAACGGACGGACTGGAGGCTACACCTTC. Translation: CATNGRTGGYTF.

The V call is TRBV6-5, the J call TRBJ1-5; D unclear. Germline V gives CDR1 MNHEY, CDR2 SVGAGI. Between the trimmed V and J ends, which lost 10 bases and 4 bases, there was a span of 14 bases. The CDR3 extends over 13 amino acids. The CDR3 sequence: CATGRGGNQPQHF. As DNA, the CDR3 is TGTGCCACGGGTCGTGGCGGGAATCAGCCCCAGCATTTT.

The chain combines TRBV7-8 with TRBJ1-4, with a weak D call TRBD1 (5 bases). V was pared by 0 bases and J by 7 bases, with 12 bases between. Germline CDR1 reads SGHVS; CDR2 reads FQNEAQ. The CDR3 loop spans 15 amino acids. CDR3 bases: TGTGCCAGCAGCTTAGCGGCAGGGCTAGGTGAAAAACTGTTTTTT. Protein product: CASSLAAGLGEKLFF.

The chain employs TRBV30 and TRBJ2-7; weak D call: TRBD2 (5 bases). The V end lost 2 bases, the J end lost 6 bases, and 20 bases lay between the germline ends. This CDR3 region has 15 residues. CDR1 GTSNPN and CDR2 SVGIG come from the germline V gene (reference sequence). The CDR3 DNA is TGTGCCTGGAGTCCATATAGGGTTGGTAGCGCCGAGCAGTACTTC. It codes for CAWSPYRVGSAEQYF.

V gene TRBV7-3 combines with J gene TRBJ2-1, with 10 bases lining up with TRBD2. CDR1 and CDR2 (germline): SGHTA, FQGTGA. V shed 1 base and J 2 bases; nucleotides not matched to a gene: 5. The CDR3 loop spans 17 amino acids. Here the CDR3 DNA reads TGTGCCAGCAGCTTAAACAGCGGGGGGGAGGCCTACAATGAGCAGTTCTTC. Protein: CASSLNSGGEAYNEQFF.

The chain joins TRBV27 to TRBJ2-5, with a weak D call TRBD1 (5 bases). Deletions cut 2 bases from V and 7 bases from J, with 11 bases between. The CDR3 runs 13 residues. Looked up from germline, CDR1 is MNHEY and CDR2 is SMNVEV (reference sequence). This chain's CDR3 is CASSLQGWGTQYF. The CDR3 region has the DNA TGTGCCAGCAGTTTACAGGGTTGGGGGACCCAGTACTTC.

For this clone: Other nucleotide sequences in the sample specify the same CDR3. Here the CDR3 DNA reads TGTGCCAGCGTGGGGACAGGACGAAACACCATATATTTT. It codes for CASVGTGRNTIYF. The V and J genes are TRBV27 and TRBJ1-3, with 8 bases identical to TRBD1. The CDR3 has 13 residues. The germline V gene encodes CDR1 MNHEY and CDR2 SMNVEV (reference sequence). V shed 8 bases and J 5 bases; nucleotides not matched to a gene: 5.

The V call is TRBV2, the J call TRBJ2-5, with a possible D match to TRBD1 (5 bases). V was clipped by 7 bases and J by 4 bases, with 16 bases between them. Germline V gene lookup returns CDR1 SNHLY and CDR2 FYNNEI. This CDR3 is built from 14 residues. CDR3 in DNA: TGTGCCAGCACAAAAAGCGCAGGGCGAGAGACCCAGTACTTC. Amino acids: CASTKSAGRETQYF.

The chain uses TRBV25-1 and TRBJ2-1; D is possibly TRBD1 (5 bases). This CDR3 has 16 residues. Germline V gene lookup returns CDR1 MGHDK and CDR2 SYGVNS. The ends were cut back, 9 bases at V and 6 bases at J, with 24 bases in the middle. CDR3 sequence reads: CASSKDPGWVSNEQFF. The CDR3 DNA follows: TGTGCCAGTTCCAAAGACCCAGGGTGGGTTAGCAATGAGCAGTTCTTC.

The rearrangement joins TRBV19 to TRBJ1-1; D is perhaps TRBD1 (5 bases). Trimming took 4 bases from V and 11 from J, leaving 11 bases between them. Germline values: CDR1 LNHDA, CDR2 SQIVND (reference sequence). The CDR3 loop spans 11 amino acids. The CDR3 sequence: CASSTTAAAFF. Here the CDR3 DNA reads TGTGCCAGTAGTACGACAGCCGCTGCTTTCTTT.

J is TRBJ2-7 and V is TRBV7-2; 9 bases are a match to TRBD2. The CDR3 is 13 residues long. With V trimmed by 4 bases and J by 4 bases, 2 bases remained unmatched. Germline V gene lookup returns CDR1 SGHTA and CDR2 FQGNSA. CDR3 bases: TGTGCCAGCAGCTCTAGCGGGGTGTACGAGCAGTACTTC. Its protein product is CASSSSGVYEQYF.

The CDR3 loop reads CASSLGASSSGNTIYF. In DNA, the CDR3 is TGCGCCAGCAGCTTGGGGGCCAGTAGCTCTGGAAACACCATATATTTT. The rearrangement uses TRBV5-1 and TRBJ1-3; D not resolved. Trimming shortened V by 0 bases and J by 0 bases, and 10 bases separated the two germline ends. CDR1 is SGHRS, CDR2 YFSETQ, per germline. This CDR3 has 16 amino acids. Full variable domain (missing parts from reference TRBV5-1 and TRBJ1-3): KAGVTQTPRYLIKTRGQQVTLSCSPISGHRSVSWYQQTPGQGLQFLFEYFSETQRNKGNFPGRFSGRQFSNSRSEMNVSTLELGDSALYLCASSLGASSSGNTIYFGEGSWLTVV.

The chain recombines TRBV18 with TRBJ2-1; D is unclear. The CDR3 extends over 14 amino acids. V was trimmed by 0 bases and J by 4 bases, leaving 7 bases between them. CDR1 KGHSH and CDR2 LQKENI come from the germline V gene. CDR3 coding DNA: TGTGCCAGCTCACCACCGGCAGTATACAATGAGCAGTTCTTC. Translated, it gives CASSPPAVYNEQFF.

The J gene is TRBJ2-5, the V gene TRBV2; D uncertain. Germline values: CDR1 SNHLY, CDR2 FYNNEI. V shed 8 bases and J shed 2 bases, with 6 bases lying between them. The CDR3 spans 11 residues. CDR3 nucleotide sequence: TGTGCCAGCTTGCAGCAAGAGACCCAGTACTTC. The encoded protein is CASLQQETQYF.

V is TRBV2 and J is TRBJ1-1, with 10 bases aligning to TRBD1. The CDR3 runs to 18 residues. After removal of 9 bases from V and 5 bases from J, the junction contained 21 bases not matched to a gene. Germline CDR1 reads SNHLY; CDR2 reads FYNNEI. The chain's CDR3 is CARMTGLGTGVLFTEAFF. In DNA, the CDR3 is TGTGCCAGGATGACGGGGCTTGGGACAGGGGTTCTTTTTACTGAAGCTTTCTTT.

The chain is built from TRBV5-1 and TRBJ1-4; D is possibly TRBD1 (6 bases). Trimming took off 1 base at V and 6 bases at J, with 13 bases between the two ends. The germline gives CDR1 SGHRS, CDR2 YFSETQ. This CDR3 has 15 amino acids. CDR3 nucleotides: TGCGCCAGCAGCTTGCTCGGGACACCCTATGAAAAACTGTTTTTT. Its translation is CASSLLGTPYEKLFF.

This chain joins TRBV5-5 and TRBJ1-1, with a weak D call TRBD1 (6 bases). The CDR3 extends over 14 amino acids. The V end lost 1 base, the J end lost 4 bases, and 11 bases lay between the germline ends. Germline values: CDR1 SGHKS, CDR2 YYEKEE (reference sequence). The chain's CDR3 is CASSLTGSGTEAFF. The CDR3 nucleotides are TGTGCCAGCAGCTTGACAGGGTCAGGCACTGAAGCTTTCTTT.

V gene TRBV11-2 combines with J gene TRBJ2-3; 12 bases map to TRBD2. The V and J ends lost 1 base and 0 bases, in that order; junction bases with no gene match: 2. Germline CDR1 SGHAT, CDR2 FQNNGV. The CDR3 has 17 amino acids. The chain's CDR3 is CASSLGGLAGSTDTQYF. The CDR3 coding sequence is TGTGCCAGCAGCTTAGGAGGACTAGCGGGGAGCACAGATACGCAGTATTTT.

The gene calls are TRBV6-4 and TRBJ2-1, with TRBD2 identical over 10 bases. The CDR3 runs 15 residues. Germline assignment: CDR1 MRHNA and CDR2 SNTAGT. After removal of 6 bases from V and 0 bases from J, the junction contained 2 bases not matched to a gene. CDR3: CASSPSGGSYNEQFF. Written as DNA, the CDR3 is TGTGCCAGCAGCCCTAGCGGGGGCTCCTACAATGAGCAGTTCTTC.

This clone was detected once. The chain links TRBV14 to TRBJ2-4; 10 bases agree with TRBD1. The CDR3 sequence is 17 residues long. Germline V gene data show CDR1 as SGHDN and CDR2 as FVKESK. Trimming cost V 4 bases and J 6 bases; bases outside gene matches: 12. The CDR3 sequence: CASSRQDRGRAGNIQYF. CDR3 in DNA: TGTGCCAGCAGCCGCCAAGACAGGGGGCGCGCGGGAAACATTCAGTACTTC.

The CDR3, as DNA: TGTGCCAGCAGTTACGGGGGGACAGGGTCGTATGAGCAGTTCTTC. It is translated as CASSYGGTGSYEQFF. This rearrangement joins TRBV6-5 to TRBJ2-1, with 9 bases matching TRBD1. Unmatched junction bases numbered 7, after V lost 2 bases and J lost 8 bases. Germline V gene sequence: CDR1 MNHEY, CDR2 SVGAGI. The CDR3 extends over 15 amino acids.

CDR3 amino acids: CASKGAGNQPQHF. In DNA form, the CDR3 reads TGTGCCAGCAAGGGGGCAGGCAATCAGCCCCAGCATTTT. This sequence joins TRBV25-1 and TRBJ1-5; 7 bases line up with TRBD1. The V gene's germline CDR1 is MGHDK and CDR2 SYGVNS. After removal of 7 bases from V and 2 bases from J, the junction contained 2 bases not matched to a gene. The length of the CDR3 is 13 residues.